This note documents a single TCR beta chain sequence. The sample is drawn from a study of technical replicates of blood from a few donors. Method: immunoSEQ multiplex PCR; TCRdb's copy keeps in-frame clones and lacks some. The profile shows 75,000 to 95,000 clones, 80% to 95% of them singletons. The clonotype comes from a human donor in good health. The sample consisted of T cells isolated from PBMCs.

CDR3 nucleotide sequence: TGTGCCAGCGGACAGGGGAGTAGGCAGCCCCAGCATTTT. Amino acids: CASGQGSRQPQHF. J is TRBJ1-5 and V is TRBV2; 9 bases map to TRBD1. Unmatched junction bases numbered 6, after V lost 8 bases and J lost 7 bases. The germline CDR1 and CDR2 sequences are SNHLY and FYNNEI. The CDR3 runs 13 residues.